The 26 T cell receptor beta chains given below trace back to one sample, sequenced in a study of T cell responses to AZD1222 COVID-19 vaccine. Data came from immunoSEQ multiplex PCR; TCRdb stores just in-frame clones and leaves some out. Of roughly 92,000 clones in the sample, 90% are singletons; the top ten hold about 8.4%. The starting material was peripheral blood, obtained on day 0 of AZD1222 vaccination. These receptors were taken from an adult in good health.

This chain connects TRBV15 to TRBJ2-3; D may be TRBD1 (6 bases). V lost 1 base, J lost 0 bases, and 8 bases lay in between. Germline V gives CDR1 LNHNV, CDR2 YYDKDF (reference sequence). The CDR3 is 15 amino acids. CDR3 DNA: TGTGCCACCAGCAGAGGGACAGCTAGCACAGATACGCAGTATTTT. Its protein product is CATSRGTASTDTQYF.

The genes are TRBV9 and TRBJ1-2; D remains ambiguous. The ends were cut back, 2 bases at V and 2 bases at J, with 1 base in the middle. CDR3 length: 11 amino acids. CDR1 is SGDLS, CDR2 YYNGEE, per germline. CDR3 sequence reads: CASSVNYGYTF. The DNA for the CDR3 is TGTGCCAGCAGCGTCAACTATGGCTACACCTTC.

This chain connects TRBV12-1 to TRBJ2-5. TRBV12-1 is a recognized pseudogene. The CDR3 runs to 14 residues. For the CDR3, the DNA is TGTGCCAGCAGCTTTAGGGTTGTGCAAGAGACCCAGTACTTC. Encoded protein: CASSFRVVQETQYF.

The chain joins TRBV18 to TRBJ2-5; a weak D match, TRBD2 (7 bases). Trimming shortened V by 4 bases and J by 4 bases, and 19 bases separated the two germline ends. The germline gives CDR1 KGHSH, CDR2 LQKENI. This CDR3 has 16 residues. The CDR3 sequence is CASSRNSGRGSETQYF. CDR3 nucleotides: TGTGCCAGCTCACGAAACTCGGGGAGGGGGTCAGAGACCCAGTACTTC.

This rearrangement joins TRBV18 to TRBJ1-5, with a weak D call TRBD1 (5 bases). The CDR3 spans 14 residues. Germline CDR1 is KGHSH and CDR2 is LQKENI. With 6 bases removed from V and 5 bases from J, the gap between germline ends came to 14 bases. CDR3 coding DNA: TGTGCCAGCTCTTCCGAGGGGTTCGATCAGCCCCAGCATTTT. Translation gives CASSSEGFDQPQHF.

The chain uses TRBV5-1 and TRBJ2-7; D is perhaps TRBD1 or TRBD2 (5 bases each). Germline-derived CDR1 and CDR2 are SGHRS and YFSETQ. Deletions cut 3 bases from V and 5 bases from J, with 15 bases between. The CDR3 consists of 14 residues. DNA for the CDR3: TGCGCCAGCAGCTACTATGAGGGGCTCCACGAGCAGTACTTC. Residues: CASSYYEGLHEQYF. The whole variable domain, filled in from reference TRBV5-1 and TRBJ2-7, reads KAGVTQTPRYLIKTRGQQVTLSCSPISGHRSVSWYQQTPGQGLQFLFEYFSETQRNKGNFPGRFSGRQFSNSRSEMNVSTLELGDSALYLCASSYYEGLHEQYFGPGTRLTVT.

The V gene is TRBV12-3 or TRBV12-4, the J gene TRBJ2-1, with 8 bases fitting TRBD2. With V trimmed by 3 bases and J by 14 bases, 3 bases remained unmatched. The CDR3 is made up of 11 amino acids. CDR3 loop: CASSLGLEKFF. The CDR3 DNA reads TGTGCCAGCAGTTTGGGACTAGAGAAGTTCTTC.

This chain links TRBV30 with TRBJ1-6, with D possibly TRBD1 on 5 matching bases. V lost 0 bases, J lost 3 bases, and 12 bases lay in between. The CDR3 spans 16 residues. Per the germline V gene, CDR1 is GTSNPN and CDR2 is SVGIG (reference sequence). The CDR3 loop reads CAWSVRGKGYNSPLHF. The CDR3 nucleotides read TGTGCCTGGAGTGTACGGGGGAAGGGCTATAATTCACCCCTCCACTTT. The variable domain in full, with the rest retrieved from reference TRBV30 and TRBJ1-6, is SQTIHQWPATLVQPVGSPLSLECTVEGTSNPNLYWYRQAAGRGLQLLFYSVGIGQISSEVPQNLSASRPQDRQFILSSKKLLLSDSGFYLCAWSVRGKGYNSPLHFGNGTRLTVT.

V is TRBV5-1 and J is TRBJ1-6, with 12 bases fitting TRBD1. V shed 4 bases, J shed 12 bases, and the junction held 5 bases outside the gene matches. In germline, CDR1 is SGHRS, CDR2 YFSETQ. This CDR3 contains 14 residues. DNA for the CDR3: TGCGCCAGCAGCCAGGGACAGGGGGCGGAACCCCTCCACTTT. Residues: CASSQGQGAEPLHF.

In its sample, this clone was seen a few times. This chain links TRBV7-3 with TRBJ2-5; D is perhaps TRBD1 or TRBD2 (5 bases each). Per germline, CDR1 SGHTA and CDR2 FQGTGA. V was trimmed by 2 bases and J by 5 bases, leaving 9 bases between them. CDR3 size: 13 residues. The CDR3 loop is CASSLGTRETQYF. The CDR3 region has the DNA TGTGCCAGCAGCTTAGGGACGCGGGAGACCCAGTACTTC.

By share, this clone ranks as medium-sized (0.01 to 0.1%). The genes are TRBV25-1 and TRBJ2-1; D is uncertain. CDR1 is MGHDK and CDR2 is SYGVNS in the germline V gene. The V end was cut by 3 bases, the J end by 0 bases, with 9 bases between. The CDR3 consists of 15 residues. The CDR3 sequence is CASSDPDSSYNEQFF. The CDR3 region has the DNA TGTGCCAGCAGTGATCCCGATAGCTCCTACAATGAGCAGTTCTTC.

The V and J genes are TRBV5-1 and TRBJ1-6; D uncertain. The CDR3 loop spans 15 amino acids. Germline CDR1 is SGHRS and CDR2 is YFSETQ. V was trimmed by 2 bases and J by 5 bases, leaving 11 bases between them. CDR3 coding DNA: TGCGCCAGCAGCTTCTCCAGAGTTAATAATTCACCCCTCCACTTT. Translation gives CASSFSRVNNSPLHF.

The genes are TRBV14 and TRBJ1-6; a weak D match, TRBD1 (5 bases). CDR1 SGHDN and CDR2 FVKESK come from the germline V gene. The CDR3 is 13 residues long. Trimming stripped 2 bases from V and 7 bases from J, with 6 bases between. The CDR3 loop is CASSQWGNSPLHF. DNA of the CDR3: TGTGCCAGCAGCCAATGGGGGAATTCACCCCTCCACTTT.

The rearrangement links TRBV19 to TRBJ2-7; 8 bases map to TRBD1. The CDR3 contains 14 residues. Germline-derived CDR1 and CDR2 are LNHDA and SQIVND (reference sequence). The V gene end was trimmed by 10 bases and the J gene end by 2 bases; junction bases not matched to a gene: 10. The CDR3 reads CATRPPGQAYEQYF. For the CDR3, the DNA is TGTGCCACTCGACCTCCGGGACAGGCCTACGAGCAGTACTTC.

V is TRBV6-5 and J is TRBJ1-5; tentatively, D is TRBD1 (5 bases). The CDR3 extends over 13 amino acids. Germline assignment: CDR1 MNHEY and CDR2 SVGAGI. The V end lost 7 bases, the J end lost 6 bases, and 13 bases lay between the germline ends. In nucleotides, the CDR3 is TGTGCCAGCACGGGGGGAGGGAGTCAGCCCCAGCATTTT. Residues: CASTGGGSQPQHF.

The chain is built from TRBV2 and TRBJ2-7; no clear D gene. Trimming took off 2 bases at V and 2 bases at J, with 7 bases between the two ends. Germline CDR1 and CDR2: SNHLY and FYNNEI. The CDR3 spans 13 residues. DNA of the CDR3: TGTGCCAGCAGTGAACGGAGTACCTACGAGCAGTACTTC. Translating gives CASSERSTYEQYF.

The gene calls are TRBV7-9 and TRBJ2-7; TRBD1 matches 10 bases. From germline, CDR1 is SEHNR and CDR2 FQNEAQ (reference sequence). The CDR3 is 15 amino acids. V lost 3 bases to trimming and J lost 2 bases; unmatched junction nucleotides: 4. This CDR3 reads CASSFGQGGTYEQYF. CDR3 coding DNA: TGTGCCAGCAGCTTCGGACAGGGGGGGACCTACGAGCAGTACTTC.

About this clone: Relative to the germline gene, one junction end is altered; a read error may explain this. V is TRBV19 and J is TRBJ1-2; TRBD1 might be the D (6 bases). Germline CDR1 and CDR2: LNHDA and SQIVND (reference sequence). The length of the CDR3 is 12 residues. Written as DNA, the CDR3 is TGTGCCAGTAGTATAGCCCCCCGGGGGCCGGCCTTC. Its translation is CASSIAPRGPAF.

The chain uses TRBV9 and TRBJ1-3; D is ambiguous. The V and J ends lost 2 bases and 4 bases respectively, with 7 bases between them. The CDR3 consists of 13 residues. Germline assignment: CDR1 SGDLS and CDR2 YYNGEE. The CDR3 is CASSVDGGNTIYF. For the CDR3, the DNA is TGTGCCAGCAGCGTTGATGGGGGAAACACCATATATTTT.

The chain couples TRBV10-1 to TRBJ1-1, with D unresolved. V dropped 5 bases and J dropped 4 bases, with 14 bases sitting between them. The CDR3 spans 14 residues. Per the germline V gene, CDR1 is WNHNN and CDR2 is SYGVQD (reference sequence). CDR3 sequence reads: CASSFFPPFTEAFF. The CDR3 nucleotides read TGCGCCAGCAGTTTCTTTCCGCCTTTCACTGAAGCTTTCTTT.

V and J are TRBV24-1 and TRBJ1-3; D is possibly TRBD1 (5 bases). Germline CDR1 is KGHDR and CDR2 is SFDVKD. The CDR3 runs 15 residues. V was clipped by 4 bases and J by 2 bases, with 11 bases between them. The CDR3 sequence is CATSDAGGAGNTIYF. In DNA, the CDR3 is TGTGCCACCAGTGACGCGGGAGGGGCTGGAAACACCATATATTTT.

The J gene is TRBJ2-3, the V gene TRBV4-1, with TRBD1 identical over 8 bases. V gave up 6 bases and J gave up 6 bases; unmatched junction bases: 17. CDR1 is MGHRA, CDR2 YSYEKL, per germline. The CDR3 totals 17 residues. The CDR3 here is CASSQTSTRTGKDTQYF. The CDR3 bases are TGCGCCAGCAGTCAAACGTCTACTCGGACAGGGAAGGATACGCAGTATTTT.

The rearrangement joins TRBV4-3 to TRBJ1-2; D might be TRBD1 (6 bases). CDR3 length: 14 amino acids. CDR1 LGHNA and CDR2 YSLEER come from the germline V gene. The germline V and J ends were trimmed by 0 bases and 4 bases, with 9 bases remaining between them. CDR3 nucleotides: TGCGCCAGCAGCCAAGATGGGACATCCTATGGCTACACCTTC. Its protein product is CASSQDGTSYGYTF.

In this sample, this clone turned up once. J is TRBJ1-5 and V is TRBV14; D remains ambiguous. CDR3 length: 13 residues. V shed 5 bases and J shed 7 bases, with 12 bases lying between them. The germline gives CDR1 SGHDN, CDR2 FVKESK. CDR3 protein: CASSWAEWQPQHF. CDR3 nucleotides: TGTGCCAGCAGCTGGGCCGAATGGCAGCCCCAGCATTTT.

The chain recombines TRBV19 with TRBJ1-4; D ambiguous. This CDR3 comprises 14 residues. The germline CDR1 and CDR2 sequences are LNHDA and SQIVND (reference sequence). V lost 10 bases to trimming and J lost 13 bases, with 25 bases between them. CDR3 residues: CATISGRLPEGLFF. The CDR3 DNA reads as TGTGCCACCATATCGGGTCGACTCCCCGAGGGACTGTTTTTT.

The chain carries TRBV29-1 and TRBJ2-2; the match to TRBD1 covers 8 bases. CDR1 is SQVTM and CDR2 is ANQGSEA in the germline V gene. The CDR3 is 16 residues long. The V gene end was trimmed by 4 bases and the J gene end by 3 bases; junction bases not matched to a gene: 10. CDR3 protein: CSVVRSGGADTGELFF. CDR3 bases: TGCAGCGTTGTTAGGTCAGGGGGCGCGGACACCGGGGAGCTGTTTTTT.